The rows below give T cell receptor beta chains drawn from one sample of a study of memory CD4+ T cells and cytomegalovirus serostatus. TCRdb's copy holds only in-frame clones and misses some; the assay was immunoSEQ multiplex PCR. This table holds fewer than 50,000 clones, 75% to 85% found once. Sequencing was carried out using memory CD4+ T cells from blood. Receptor source: an adult in good health and CMV-seronegative. Each CDR3 is given with its conserved first and last residue. D genes are given only for firm matches. Size values are once, few and many counts, or a class for expanded clones, and some rows have none.

j_call d_call clone_size v_call cdr3_nt cdr3_aa
TRBJ1-1 NA NA TRBV4-3 TGCGCCAGCAGCCAAGATACCAGTAGGGTTGTGAACACTGAAGCTTTCTTT CASSQDTSRVVNTEAFF
TRBJ2-7 TRBD2 NA TRBV14 TGTGCCAGCAGCCCTGGACTAGCCGGCTACGAGCAGTACTTC CASSPGLAGYEQYF
TRBJ2-3 NA NA TRBV4-1 TGCGCCAGCAGCCTACTCGGGACAGATACGCAGTATTTT CASSLLGTDTQYF
TRBJ2-1 TRBD2 once TRBV5-6 TGTGCCAGCAGCTTGAGAGCGGGAGCTAATGAGCAGTTCTTC CASSLRAGANEQFF
TRBJ2-3 NA NA TRBV7-2 TGTGCCAGCAGCATACAGAGGGGTACGCAGTATTTT CASSIQRGTQYF
TRBJ2-5 NA NA TRBV2 TGTGCCAGCCTCAGGGCCCAAGAGACCCAGTACTTC CASLRAQETQYF
TRBJ2-1 NA NA TRBV6-6 TGTGCCAGCAGTTCTGGACTAACGGGGAATGAGCAGTTCTTC CASSSGLTGNEQFF
TRBJ2-1 TRBD2 few TRBV7-9 TGTGCCAGCAGCTCAATGGGAGGGCCGGGTGAGCAGTTCTTC CASSSMGGPGEQFF
TRBJ2-7 NA NA TRBV2 TGTGCCAGCAGTGCAGGGACAAGGCCCACCTACGAGCAGTACTTC CASSAGTRPTYEQYF
TRBJ1-1 NA NA TRBV10-2 TGCGCCAGCAGACGCGGGAACACTGAAGCTTTCTTT CASRRGNTEAFF
TRBJ1-3 NA NA TRBV11-2 TGTGCCAGCAGCCAGCCGGGACGTTTGGGAAACACCATATATTTT CASSQPGRLGNTIYF
TRBJ1-1 TRBD1 few TRBV29-1 TGCAGCGCTGGGACAGGGGGGACCAACACTGAAGCTTTCTTT CSAGTGGTNTEAFF
TRBJ2-1 TRBD1 NA TRBV6-1 TGTGCCAGCAGTGAACGGGTGAGACAGGGGACCTACAATGAGCAGTTCTTC CASSERVRQGTYNEQFF
TRBJ2-1 NA NA TRBV14 TGTGCCAGCAGCCAAGATTCCTGGTACAATGAGCAGTTCTTC CASSQDSWYNEQFF
TRBJ2-7 NA NA TRBV15 TGTGCCACCAGCAGAGATCGAGTAGGGATCTACGAGCAGTACTTC CATSRDRVGIYEQYF
TRBJ1-6 NA NA TRBV2 TGTGCCAGCAGGGGACCGGGCTCCCGGGATTCACCCCTCCACTTT CASRGPGSRDSPLHF
TRBJ2-5 NA NA TRBV6-5 TGTGCCAGCAGTGCGGGTCGGATAGAGACCCAGTACTTC CASSAGRIETQYF
TRBJ2-3 NA NA TRBV25-1 TGTGCCAGCAGTGCCGAAATGCGGGTTTCGGCGCAGTATTTT CASSAEMRVSAQYF
TRBJ2-7 TRBD2 NA TRBV7-2 TGTGCCAGCAGCGAGACTAGCGGGCCTTACGAGCAGTACTTC CASSETSGPYEQYF
TRBJ1-4 NA NA TRBV11-2 TGTGCCAGCAGCTTAACTGCAACTAATGAAAAACTGTTTTTT CASSLTATNEKLFF
TRBJ2-1 TRBD1 NA TRBV11-2 TGTGCCAGCAGCCCAGTCAGGGGGAGCTCCTACAATGAGCAGTTCTTC CASSPVRGSSYNEQFF
TRBJ2-5 NA NA TRBV7-9 TGTGCCAGCAGCCCGCTAGCTTTGGGAGAGACCCAGTACTTC CASSPLALGETQYF
TRBJ2-6 TRBD1 NA TRBV5-8 TGTGCCAGCAGCTTGGTTATGGGACAGGGGGTAACCAACGTCCTGACTTTC CASSLVMGQGVTNVLTF
TRBJ2-4 NA few TRBV5-1 TGCGCCAGCAGCTTGGGGGGAGTGGCGGACATTCAGTACTTC CASSLGGVADIQYF
TRBJ2-2 NA few TRBV11-3 TGTGCCAGCAGCCCAGGGGTGGCGTACACCGGGGAGCTGTTTTTT CASSPGVAYTGELFF
TRBJ1-6 NA NA TRBV18 TGTGCCAGCTCACCAGGCACCATGAATAATTCACCCCTCCACTTT CASSPGTMNNSPLHF
TRBJ2-7 TRBD2 NA TRBV6-5 TGTGCCAGCCGAGGCGGGGGCTACGAGCAGTACTTC CASRGGGYEQYF
TRBJ2-5 TRBD2 NA TRBV7-2 TGTGCCAGCAGCTTAGAGCGGGGTTCGACCCAGTACTTC CASSLERGSTQYF
TRBJ2-6 NA NA TRBV7-9 TGTGCTACAGGGATCTCTGGGGCCAACGTCCTGACTTTC CATGISGANVLTF
TRBJ1-4 NA NA TRBV6-6 TGTGCCAGCAGGTTAGGCACAACTAATGAAAAACTGTTTTTT CASRLGTTNEKLFF
TRBJ1-5 NA NA TRBV27 TGTGCCAGCAGTTTTAGCAATCAGCCCCAGCATTTT CASSFSNQPQHF
TRBJ1-1 NA NA TRBV5-1 TGCGCCAGCAGCTTGGGGCAGTCTGGGAACACTGAAGCTTTCTTT CASSLGQSGNTEAFF
TRBJ2-3 NA NA TRBV9 TGTGCCAGCAGCCCCCGAGTTGGCCGCACAGATACGCAGTATTTT CASSPRVGRTDTQYF
TRBJ2-3 NA NA TRBV6-1 TGTGCCAGCAGTCCCCGGTTTGCGGGCACAGATACGCAGTATTTT CASSPRFAGTDTQYF
TRBJ2-7 TRBD1 NA TRBV10-3 TGTGCCATCAGTGGACCGGGATTGGACAGGGGGATATTGGACGAGCAGTACTTC CAISGPGLDRGILDEQYF
TRBJ1-4 NA NA TRBV7-8 TGTGCCAGCACCCCAAACGCGGGGGTTGGAGAAAAACTGTTTTTT CASTPNAGVGEKLFF
TRBJ1-5 TRBD1 NA TRBV7-2 TGTGCCAGCAGCTTAGGGCAGGGGGCGGGGAGTCAGCCCCAGCATTTT CASSLGQGAGSQPQHF
TRBJ1-4 TRBD1 few TRBV27 TGTGCCAGCAGTTTATCGCGCCCGACAGGGTCCAATGAAAAACTGTTTTTT CASSLSRPTGSNEKLFF
TRBJ1-3 NA once TRBV2 TGTGCCAGCAGTGAAGCCCGCCAGGGAAACACCATATATTTT CASSEARQGNTIYF
TRBJ2-7 TRBD1 medium-sized TRBV6-6 TGTGCCAGCAGTTATACCGGGACAGGGATCTACGAGCAGTACTTC CASSYTGTGIYEQYF